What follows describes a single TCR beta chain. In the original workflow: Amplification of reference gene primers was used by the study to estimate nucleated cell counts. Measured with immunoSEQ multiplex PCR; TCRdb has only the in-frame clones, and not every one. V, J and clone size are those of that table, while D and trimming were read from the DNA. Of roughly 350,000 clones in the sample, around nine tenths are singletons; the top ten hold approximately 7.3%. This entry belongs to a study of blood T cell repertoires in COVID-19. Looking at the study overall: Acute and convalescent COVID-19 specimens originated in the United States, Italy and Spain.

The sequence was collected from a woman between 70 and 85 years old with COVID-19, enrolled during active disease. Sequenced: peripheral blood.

CDR3: CASSISSDNPSSPLHF. The CDR3 nucleotides read TGTGCCAGTAGTATTTCCTCCGACAACCCTTCTTCACCCCTCCACTTT. The rearrangement joins TRBV19 to TRBJ1-6; D remains unclear. V was trimmed by 3 bases and J by 9 bases, leaving 18 bases between them. The germline V gene has CDR1 LNHDA and CDR2 SQIVND (reference sequence). The CDR3 is made up of 16 amino acids.